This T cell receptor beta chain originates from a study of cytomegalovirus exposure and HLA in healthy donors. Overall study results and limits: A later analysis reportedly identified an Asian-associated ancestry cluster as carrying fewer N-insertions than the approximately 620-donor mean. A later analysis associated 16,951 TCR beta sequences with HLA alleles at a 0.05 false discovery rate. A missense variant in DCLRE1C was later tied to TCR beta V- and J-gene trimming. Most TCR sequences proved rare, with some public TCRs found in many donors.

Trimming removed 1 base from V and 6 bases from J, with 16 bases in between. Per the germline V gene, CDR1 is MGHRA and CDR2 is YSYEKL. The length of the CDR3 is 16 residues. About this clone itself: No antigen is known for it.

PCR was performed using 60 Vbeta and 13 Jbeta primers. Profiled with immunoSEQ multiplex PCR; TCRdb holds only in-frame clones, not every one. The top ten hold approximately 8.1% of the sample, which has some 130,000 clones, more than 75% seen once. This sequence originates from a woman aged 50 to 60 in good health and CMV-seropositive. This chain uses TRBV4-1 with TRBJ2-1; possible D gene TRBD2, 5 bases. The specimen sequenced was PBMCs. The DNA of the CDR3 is TGCGCCAGCAGCCAAGTAGTGTCCGCCGGAGGCAATGAGCAGTTCTTC. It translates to CASSQVVSAGGNEQFF.